The next 4 T cell receptor beta chains were all read from a single sample in a study of blood T cell repertoires in COVID-19. Sequenced by immunoSEQ multiplex PCR; TCRdb stores in-frame clones only, minus some. The repertoire has roughly 280,000 clones, roughly 91% of them found once; the top ten carry 1.9%. Sequenced input: PBMCs or T cells enriched from blood (not recorded which). These TCRs come from a woman aged 60-75 years who had recovered from COVID-19.

This sequence joins TRBV19 and TRBJ1-2; TRBD1 might be the D (5 bases). Germline loops: CDR1 LNHDA, CDR2 SQIVND (reference sequence). Trimming took 6 bases from V and 4 from J, leaving 18 bases between them. The CDR3 has 15 amino acids. DNA for the CDR3: TGTGCCAGTAGATCTGACAGCTCAACTGGCTATGGCTACACCTTC. Amino acid sequence: CASRSDSSTGYGYTF.

V gene TRBV28 combines with J gene TRBJ1-4; 7 positions match TRBD1. Germline values: CDR1 MDHEN, CDR2 SYDVKM. The CDR3 has 15 residues. The junction had 8 bases not matched to a gene; V was cut back by 7 bases and J by 3 bases. CDR3 coding DNA: TGTGCCAGCACCCCCGAGGGGGCAGCTAATGAAAAACTGTTTTTT. Its translation: CASTPEGAANEKLFF. Full variable domain (rest looked up from reference TRBV28 and TRBJ1-4): DVKVTQSSRYLVKRTGEKVFLECVQDMDHENMFWYRQDPGLGLRLIYFSYDVKMKEKGDIPEGYSVSREKKERFSLILESASTNQTSMYLCASTPEGAANEKLFFGSGTQLSVL.

The chain links TRBV5-1 to TRBJ2-5; maybe TRBD2 (7 bases). The germline CDR1 and CDR2 sequences are SGHRS and YFSETQ. V lost 3 bases, J lost 4 bases, and 16 bases lay in between. The CDR3 is made up of 15 amino acids. CDR3 nucleotides: TGCGCCAGCAGCTACGCCGGAAGGGGGGGAGAGACCCAGTACTTC. It encodes CASSYAGRGGETQYF.

The chain couples TRBV5-5 to TRBJ1-2; possibly TRBD1 for D (6 bases). V was pared by 0 bases and J by 8 bases, with 11 bases between. CDR1 SGHKS and CDR2 YYEKEE come from the germline V gene (reference sequence). The CDR3 spans 13 residues. This CDR3 is CASSLVGGEGYTF. CDR3 coding DNA: TGTGCCAGCAGCTTGGTAGGGGGGGAAGGCTACACCTTC.